Below are 5 T cell receptor beta chains sequenced from a single sample in a study of blood T cell repertoires in COVID-19. Clones were read by immunoSEQ multiplex PCR, and TCRdb kept only the in-frame ones, dropping some. There are 40,000 to 50,000 clones in the sample; about 92% occur only once, and around 19% lies in the top ten. Input material: peripheral blood. Source of these receptors: an older man with active COVID-19.

The rearrangement links TRBV4-3 to TRBJ2-4; tentative D call: TRBD2 (6 bases). The CDR3 is 16 residues long. CDR1 and CDR2 (germline): LGHNA, YSLEER. V was pared by 0 bases and J by 5 bases, with 14 bases between. The CDR3 reads CASSQEVGGYENIQYF. Written as DNA, the CDR3 is TGCGCCAGCAGCCAAGAAGTTGGGGGGTACGAAAACATTCAGTACTTC.

V is TRBV21-1 and J is TRBJ2-5; no check of the table's D call, TRBD1, against the DNA was made. TRBV21-1 is a documented pseudogene. The CDR3 length is 17 residues. CDR3 sequence: CASSTRRTGGGQETQYF. The CDR3 bases are TGTGCCAGCAGCACCCGCCGGACAGGGGGCGGACAAGAGACCCAGTACTTC.

The chain has TRBV4-3 and TRBJ1-4, with D possibly TRBD1 on 5 matching bases. With 3 bases removed from V and 3 bases from J, the gap between germline ends came to 11 bases. This CDR3 has 15 residues. Germline assignment: CDR1 LGHNA and CDR2 YSLEER. CDR3 region: CASSHRGTSNEKLFF. DNA for the CDR3: TGCGCCAGCAGCCACCGCGGGACTTCTAATGAAAAACTGTTTTTT.

The genes are TRBV5-1 and TRBJ2-1; tentative D call: TRBD2 (5 bases). V gave up 2 bases and J gave up 0 bases, with 9 bases separating them. Germline V CDR1 and CDR2: SGHRS, YFSETQ. The length of the CDR3 is 15 residues. CDR3 sequence reads: CASSLLGISYNEQFF. As DNA, the CDR3 is TGCGCCAGCAGCTTACTAGGTATCTCCTACAATGAGCAGTTCTTC.

The table lists this clone with a few counts. The chain carries TRBV6-6 and TRBJ1-5; no clear D. Trimming took 6 bases from V and 9 from J, leaving 6 bases between them. This CDR3 is 10 amino acids long. Germline V CDR1 and CDR2: MNHNY, SVGAGI (reference sequence). For the CDR3, the DNA is TGTGCCAGCAGCTCCGGGCCCCAGCATTTT. As protein: CASSSGPQHF.